These 29 T cell receptor beta chains were all obtained from the same sample, sequenced in a study of T cell repertoires in cytomegalovirus infection. TCRdb re-called the reads through MiXCR, storing one row per CDR3 protein. The profile shows roughly 640,000 distinct CDR3 sequences, 20% to 30% of them singletons. The sequencing sample was made of CD8+ T cells from PBMCs. These TCRs come from a human donor in good health (CMV status not recorded). Some clones in this sample may be carry-over from other donors' samples.

There are a few counts of this clonotype. One junction end disagrees with the germline gene, perhaps due to a read error. The chain is built from TRBV4-3 and TRBJ2-1; D is perhaps TRBD2 (7 bases). The CDR3 totals 17 residues. Per the germline V gene, CDR1 is LGHNA and CDR2 is YSLEER. The CDR3 region has the DNA TGCGCCAGCAGCCTCAAAGGAGGGGGGGCCAGGCACGATGAGCAGTTCTTT. It codes for CASSLKGGGARHDEQFF.

V is TRBV7-4 and J is TRBJ2-3; unclear D gene. V was pared by 5 bases and J by 4 bases, with 19 bases between. Germline CDR1 and CDR2: SGHVT and SQSDAQ. CDR3 length: 16 residues. The CDR3 DNA follows: TGTGCCAGCAGCCCCACCCCACCTGACGAGGCAGATACGCAGTATTTT. This translates into CASSPTPPDEADTQYF.

In its sample, this clonotype was seen many times. The chain is built from TRBV7-2 and TRBJ1-6; D is undetermined. There are 16 residues in the CDR3. Germline values: CDR1 SGHTA, CDR2 FQGNSA. Trimming took off 3 bases at V and 7 bases at J, with 16 bases between the two ends. Here the CDR3 reads CASSFALEHFNSPLHF. CDR3 sequence (DNA): TGTGCCAGCAGCTTCGCCTTAGAACATTTCAATTCACCCCTCCACTTT.

The CDR3 DNA reads as TGTGCCAGTAGTATAGAGGATGGTGTCTACGAGCAGTACTTC. It yields the protein CASSIEDGVYEQYF. The V gene is TRBV19, the J gene TRBJ2-7; D is unclear. The germline V and J ends were trimmed by 0 bases and 3 bases, with 9 bases remaining between them. Germline V gives CDR1 LNHDA, CDR2 SQIVND (reference sequence). The CDR3 runs 14 residues.

This clonotype was recorded at least ten times. V is TRBV10-3 and J is TRBJ2-1; D unclear. The germline CDR1 and CDR2 sequences are ENHRY and SYGVKD. V lost 10 bases, J lost 6 bases, and 16 bases lay in between. CDR3 size: 13 residues. CDR3 DNA: TGTGCCAACAGCCCGGCTCTAGTCAATGAGCAGTTCTTC. Translation: CANSPALVNEQFF.

This clonotype appeared a few times. CDR3 in DNA: TGTGCCAGCAGCCAATCGAACAAGAGTTACGAGCAGTACGTC. Its protein is CASSQSNKSYEQYV. This rearrangement joins TRBV14 to TRBJ2-7; D uncertain. CDR1 SGHDN and CDR2 FVKESK come from the germline V gene. With 2 bases removed from V and 4 bases from J, the gap between germline ends came to 12 bases. The CDR3 totals 14 residues.

The table lists this clonotype with a few counts. The chain combines TRBV7-6 with TRBJ1-5, with D possibly matching TRBD1 (6 bases). V lost 1 base and J lost 11, with 15 bases in between. CDR3 length equals 14 residues. Germline V lookup: CDR1 SGHVS, CDR2 FNYEAQ. The CDR3 DNA follows: TGTGCCAGCAGCTTAGGGGAGGAACAGGGATCCCAGCATTTT. It translates to CASSLGEEQGSQHF.

To note about this clonotype: An end of the junction differs from the germline gene, which may be a read error. The chain links TRBV7-6 to TRBJ1-1, with a tentative D call TRBD1 (5 bases). The V gene's germline CDR1 is SGHVS and CDR2 FNYEAQ. This CDR3 has 13 amino acids. CDR3 amino acids: CANSLAGVGEAFF. CDR3 coding DNA: TGTGCCAACAGCTTAGCGGGGGTAGGTGAAGCTTTCTTT.

As to this clonotype: A much bigger clone sits one base away, suggesting this may be a read error. J is TRBJ2-3 and V is TRBV7-6; 11 bases align to TRBD1. Germline values: CDR1 SGHVS, CDR2 FNYEAQ. The CDR3 extends over 15 amino acids. The CDR3: CVSSGGTGGPDTQYF. The CDR3 bases are TGTGTCAGCAGCGGCGGGACAGGGGGTCCAGATACGCAGTATTTT.

Only a few counts were recorded for this clonotype. V gene TRBV29-1 combines with J gene TRBJ2-1, with 10 positions matching TRBD1. The J segment lost 4 bases and the V segment lost 2 bases, leaving 5 bases of the junction unmatched. The CDR3 loop spans 15 amino acids. Germline V gene data show CDR1 as SQVTM and CDR2 as ANQGSEA. The CDR3 nucleotides are TGCAGCGTTGAAACGCCGGGACAGGGGTACAATGAGCAGTTCTTC. Protein: CSVETPGQGYNEQFF.

This clonotype showed up many times. This sequence joins TRBV6-5 and TRBJ1-1; 7 bases agree with TRBD1. V trimming: 4 bases; J trimming: 8 bases; junction bases outside the gene matches: 4. The CDR3 runs to 12 residues. CDR1 and CDR2 (germline): MNHEY, SVGAGI. The CDR3 DNA follows: TGTGCCAGCAGTTTACCGGGACAGGAAGCTTTCTTT. Translated, it gives CASSLPGQEAFF.

Points on this clonotype: The conserved phenylalanine or tryptophan normally closing the CDR3 is absent here, so this likely arose from a read error. The rearrangement links TRBV28 to TRBJ1-5; D gene unclear. Germline assignment: CDR1 MDHEN and CDR2 SYDVKM. The CDR3 spans 16 residues. V was trimmed by 3 bases and J by 0 bases, leaving 12 bases between them. CDR3 sequence: CASSFPERLSNQPQHV. The CDR3 DNA reads as TGTGCCAGCAGTTTCCCCGAACGACTTAGCAATCAGCCCCAGCATGTT.

This clonotype was counted many times. The chain has TRBV7-2 and TRBJ2-1; possible D gene TRBD2, 6 bases. V dropped 5 bases and J dropped 7 bases, with 12 bases sitting between them. There are 13 residues in the CDR3. Germline values: CDR1 SGHTA, CDR2 FQGNSA. The CDR3 nucleotides are TGTGCCAGCAGCCCTAGCGTCGGGAATGAGCAGTTCTTC. Its translation: CASSPSVGNEQFF.

This clonotype appeared a few times. The chain recombines TRBV9 with TRBJ2-2; TRBD2 might be the D (5 bases). CDR1 is SGDLS and CDR2 is YYNGEE in the germline V gene. V gave up 4 bases and J gave up 1 base, with 14 bases separating them. The CDR3 length is 16 residues. The CDR3 DNA reads TGTGCCAGCAGCCCCCGTAGAGGGATGAACACCGGGGAGCTGTTTTTT. It codes for CASSPRRGMNTGELFF.

This clonotype was counted only a few times. The V call is TRBV14, the J call TRBJ1-1, with D unresolved. The V gene's germline CDR1 is SGHDN and CDR2 FVKESK. The CDR3 runs to 15 residues. The V end lost 3 bases, the J end lost 4 bases, and 15 bases lay between the germline ends. CDR3 loop: CASSHFLGESTEAFF. CDR3 sequence (DNA): TGTGCCAGCAGCCACTTCCTTGGGGAGAGCACTGAAGCTTTCTTT.

The table lists this clonotype with many counts. This sequence joins TRBV28 and TRBJ2-3; D unresolved. Germline values: CDR1 MDHEN, CDR2 SYDVKM. The CDR3 is made up of 14 amino acids. Between the trimmed V and J ends, which lost 7 bases and 0 bases, there was a span of 11 bases. The CDR3 sequence: CASNLGSSTDTQYF. The CDR3 nucleotides read TGTGCCAGCAATCTTGGGTCTAGCACAGATACGCAGTATTTT.

The chain recombines TRBV29-1 with TRBJ2-7; D is ambiguous. This CDR3 spans 13 amino acids. Germline assignment: CDR1 SQVTM and CDR2 ANQGSEA. V gave up 0 bases and J gave up 1 base, with 7 bases separating them. The CDR3: CSVEDNVSYEQYV. The CDR3 region has the DNA TGCAGCGTTGAAGATAACGTTTCCTACGAGCAGTACGTC.

This clonotype occurred many times. The chain employs TRBV6-2 or TRBV6-3 and TRBJ2-3; D is ambiguous. The germline gives CDR1 MNHEY, CDR2 SVGEGT. Trimming shortened V by 6 bases and J by 5 bases, and 15 bases separated the two germline ends. The CDR3 has 14 amino acids. CDR3 sequence: CASSGPKILDTQYF. CDR3 nucleotides: TGTGCCAGCAGCGGGCCTAAGATTCTAGATACGCAGTATTTT.

This clonotype appeared a few times. CDR3 region: CASSYGTSGETDTQYF. CDR3 DNA sequence: TGTGCCAGCAGCTACGGGACTAGCGGGGAGACAGATACGCAGTATTTT. The chain employs TRBV11-1 and TRBJ2-3; 13 positions match TRBD2. Trimming removed 4 bases from V and 3 bases from J; junction bases left unmatched: 4. The germline V gene encodes CDR1 SGHAT and CDR2 FQDESV (reference sequence). This CDR3 has 16 amino acids.

This clonotype has just a few counts. J is TRBJ2-1 and V is TRBV12-3 or TRBV12-4; D is perhaps TRBD1 (5 bases). V was pared by 5 bases and J by 8 bases, with 19 bases between. The CDR3 has 15 residues. CDR3 sequence reads: CASSPPTLIGDEQFF. DNA of the CDR3: TGTGCCAGCAGTCCACCGACTCTTATAGGGGATGAGCAGTTCTTC.

The V gene is TRBV6-2 or TRBV6-3, the J gene TRBJ1-1, with D tentatively TRBD1 (6 bases). V was pared by 6 bases and J by 7 bases, with 9 bases between. Germline V lookup: CDR1 MNHEY, CDR2 SVGEGT. The CDR3 has 11 residues. CDR3 sequence reads: CASRDSLEAFF. CDR3 sequence (DNA): TGTGCCAGCAGGGACAGCCTTGAAGCTTTCTTT.

The V and J genes are TRBV28 and TRBJ1-4; TRBD1 matches at 8 bases. J gave up 0 bases and V 5 bases, and 5 bases lay outside the gene matches. Germline lookup yields CDR1 MDHEN and CDR2 SYDVKM. CDR3 length equals 16 residues. Written as DNA, the CDR3 is TGTGCCAGCAGTCACCGGACAGGGCCAACTAATGAAAAACTGTTTTTT. Translated: CASSHRTGPTNEKLFF. The full variable domain, rest sourced from reference TRBV28 and TRBJ1-4, is DVKVTQSSRYLVKRTGEKVFLECVQDMDHENMFWYRQDPGLGLRLIYFSYDVKMKEKGDIPEGYSVSREKKERFSLILESASTNQTSMYLCASSHRTGPTNEKLFFGSGTQLSVL.

In its sample, this clonotype was seen a few times. The genes are TRBV12-3 or TRBV12-4 and TRBJ2-2; D might be TRBD1 (5 bases). V was pared by 6 bases and J by 5 bases, with 16 bases between. This CDR3 is built from 15 residues. CDR3 sequence: CASSPPRAGTGELFF. In nucleotides, the CDR3 is TGTGCCAGCAGCCCCCCCAGGGCAGGGACCGGGGAGCTGTTTTTT.

This chain connects TRBV7-2 to TRBJ2-5; 10 bases fit TRBD2. This CDR3 has 15 residues. Germline CDR1 reads SGHTA; CDR2 reads FQGNSA. V lost 4 bases and J lost 4; bases outside the gene matches: 6. The CDR3 loop reads CASSWVAGGRETQYF. The CDR3 DNA reads as TGTGCCAGCAGCTGGGTAGCGGGGGGTCGAGAGACCCAGTACTTC.

This clonotype was picked up many times. The rearrangement links TRBV12-3 or TRBV12-4 to TRBJ2-7; no clear D. This CDR3 has 12 residues. Trimming stripped 1 base from V and 6 bases from J, with 7 bases between. The CDR3 nucleotides are TGTGCCAGCAGTTTAGGGGCAGGCGAGCAGTACGTC. This translates into CASSLGAGEQYV.

This clonotype was recorded a few times. This rearrangement joins TRBV2 to TRBJ2-1, with 9 bases matching TRBD2. Germline CDR1 is SNHLY and CDR2 is FYNNEI. This CDR3 has 15 residues. Trimming took 2 bases from V and 8 from J; bases not matched to a gene: 7. CDR3 residues: CASSENPAGGHEQFF. CDR3 in DNA: TGTGCCAGCAGTGAAAATCCGGCGGGGGGGCATGAGCAGTTCTTC.

The CDR3 loop reads CSAGGGTVYGYTF. CDR3 nucleotides: TGCAGTGCTGGGGGTGGGACAGTCTATGGCTACACCTTC. The rearrangement links TRBV20-1 to TRBJ1-2, with 7 bases matching TRBD1. The CDR3 runs to 13 residues. The junction had 7 bases not matched to a gene; V was cut back by 5 bases and J by 4 bases. CDR1 is DFQATT, CDR2 SNEGSKA, per germline (reference sequence).

This clonotype has at least ten counts. This chain uses TRBV12-3 or TRBV12-4 with TRBJ1-2; weak D call: TRBD1 (5 bases). The V and J ends lost 4 bases and 6 bases respectively, with 15 bases between them. The CDR3 length is 14 residues. The CDR3 reads CASSSAPAGNGYTF. The CDR3 region has the DNA TGTGCCAGCAGTTCGGCCCCCGCAGGGAATGGCTACACCTTC.

This clonotype was picked up a small number of times. The V and J genes are TRBV28 and TRBJ1-5; D is uncertain. The CDR3 runs to 13 residues. V dropped 2 bases and J dropped 9 bases, with 11 bases sitting between them. Germline CDR1 and CDR2: MDHEN and SYDVKM. The CDR3 protein is CASSLTHRRPQHF. DNA of the CDR3: TGTGCCAGCAGTTTAACCCACCGGAGGCCCCAGCATTTT.